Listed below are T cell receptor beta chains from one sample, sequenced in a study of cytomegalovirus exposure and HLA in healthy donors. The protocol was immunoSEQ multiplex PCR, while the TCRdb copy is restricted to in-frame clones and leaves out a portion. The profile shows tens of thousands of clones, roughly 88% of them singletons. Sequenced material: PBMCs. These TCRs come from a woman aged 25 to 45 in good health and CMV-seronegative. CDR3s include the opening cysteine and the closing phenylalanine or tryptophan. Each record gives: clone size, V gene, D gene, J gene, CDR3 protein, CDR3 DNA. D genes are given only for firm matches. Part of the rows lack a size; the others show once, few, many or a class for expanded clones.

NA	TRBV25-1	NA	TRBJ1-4	CASSGWQGKATNEKLFF	TGTGCCAGCAGTGGGTGGCAGGGGAAGGCAACTAATGAAAAACTGTTTTTT
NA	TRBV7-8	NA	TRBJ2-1	CASRRGRGRSSYNEQFF	TGTGCCAGCAGGAGGGGCAGGGGCCGTAGCTCCTACAATGAGCAGTTCTTC
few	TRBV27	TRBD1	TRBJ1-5	CASSLLGTGGGNQPQHF	TGTGCCAGCAGTTTACTAGGGACAGGGGGAGGCAATCAGCCCCAGCATTTT
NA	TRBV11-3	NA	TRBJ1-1	CASSDTENTEAFF	TGTGCCAGCAGCGATACAGAGAACACTGAAGCTTTCTTT
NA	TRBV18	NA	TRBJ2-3	CASSPGLSTDTQYF	TGTGCCAGCTCACCCGGACTAAGCACAGATACGCAGTATTTT
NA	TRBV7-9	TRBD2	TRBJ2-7	CASCRLAGGCHEQYF	TGTGCCAGCTGCCGACTAGCGGGAGGTTGCCACGAGCAGTACTTC
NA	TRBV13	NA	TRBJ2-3	CASSGGANTQYF	TGTGCCAGCAGCGGCGGGGCGAATACGCAGTATTTT
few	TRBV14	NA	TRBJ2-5	CASSQGAKGGETQYF	TGTGCCAGCAGCCAAGGGGCGAAAGGGGGAGAGACCCAGTACTTC
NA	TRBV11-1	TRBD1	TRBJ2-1	CASSLGTVSYNEQFF	TGTGCCAGCAGCCTTGGGACAGTCTCCTACAATGAGCAGTTCTTC
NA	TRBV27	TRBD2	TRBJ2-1	CASMRFGTGTSGTGGNEQFF	TGTGCCAGCATGAGGTTCGGGACCGGGACTAGCGGGACGGGGGGCAATGAGCAGTTCTTC
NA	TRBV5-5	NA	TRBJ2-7	CASSYRQAESYEQYF	TGTGCCAGCAGCTACCGACAGGCCGAGTCCTACGAGCAGTACTTC
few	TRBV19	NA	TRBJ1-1	CASSIDRIGRDTEAFF	TGTGCCAGTAGTATAGATCGGATTGGTCGGGACACTGAAGCTTTCTTT
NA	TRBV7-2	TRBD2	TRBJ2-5	CASSSSGSETQYF	TGTGCCAGCAGCTCCAGCGGGAGTGAGACCCAGTACTTC
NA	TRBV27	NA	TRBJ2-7	CASSSSNSRYEQYF	TGTGCCAGCAGTTCATCTAACTCGCGGTACGAGCAGTACTTC
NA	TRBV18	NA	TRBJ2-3	CASSPLPRETSTDTQYF	TGTGCCAGCTCACCACTTCCGAGGGAGACTAGCACAGATACGCAGTATTTT
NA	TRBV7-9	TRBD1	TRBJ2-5	CASSAGTAGGETQYF	TGTGCCAGCAGCGCCGGGACAGCCGGCGGGGAGACCCAGTACTTC
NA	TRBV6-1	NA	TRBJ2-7	CASSEGGGLEQYF	TGTGCCAGCAGTGAAGGTGGAGGGTTGGAGCAGTACTTC
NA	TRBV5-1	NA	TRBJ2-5	CASSLAMETQYF	TGCGCCAGCAGCTTGGCCATGGAGACCCAGTACTTC
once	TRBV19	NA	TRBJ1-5	CASSSSTGNQPQHF	TGTGCCAGTAGTTCCTCGACAGGCAATCAGCCCCAGCATTTT
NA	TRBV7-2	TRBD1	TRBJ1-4	CASSLRGQILNEKLFF	TGTGCCAGCAGCTTAAGGGGACAGATACTTAATGAAAAACTGTTTTTT
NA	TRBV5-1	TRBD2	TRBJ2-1	CASSFSGSLYNEQFF	TGCGCCAGCAGCTTTAGCGGGAGCCTCTACAATGAGCAGTTCTTC
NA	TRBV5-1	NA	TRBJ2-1	CASSLGGPAYNEQFF	TGCGCCAGCAGCTTGGGAGGGCCGGCTTACAATGAGCAGTTCTTC
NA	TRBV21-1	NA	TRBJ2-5	CASSKGGRERLGETQYF	TGTGCCAGCAGCAAAGGCGGGCGGGAGAGACTGGGGGAGACCCAGTACTTC
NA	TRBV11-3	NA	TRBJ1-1	CASSFGLRTEAFF	TGTGCCAGCAGCTTCGGACTTCGGACTGAAGCTTTCTTT
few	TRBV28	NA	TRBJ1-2	CASSSLGSTGGVYGYTF	TGTGCCAGCAGTTCCCTGGGGAGCACGGGGGGGGTTTATGGCTACACCTTC
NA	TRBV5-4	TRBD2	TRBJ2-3	CASSSRATSTYTQYF	TGTGCCAGCAGCTCTAGGGCGACTAGCACATATACGCAGTATTTT
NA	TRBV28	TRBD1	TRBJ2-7	CASSFGGQGYEQYF	TGTGCCAGCAGTTTTGGGGGACAGGGCTACGAGCAGTACTTC
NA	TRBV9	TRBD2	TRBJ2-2	CASSARLAGTGELFF	TGTGCCAGCAGCGCTCGGTTAGCGGGAACCGGGGAGCTGTTTTTT
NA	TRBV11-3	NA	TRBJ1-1	CASSLVLGSEAFF	TGCGCCAGCAGCTTAGTTCTGGGGAGTGAAGCTTTCTTT
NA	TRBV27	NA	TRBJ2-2	CASSTNTGELFF	TGTGCCAGCAGTACAAACACCGGGGAGCTGTTTTTT
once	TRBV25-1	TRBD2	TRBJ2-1	CATTRTSGSSYNEQFF	TGTGCCACCACCCGGACTAGCGGGAGCTCCTACAATGAGCAGTTCTTC
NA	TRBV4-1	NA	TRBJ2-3	CASSQAQVRTDTQYF	TGCGCCAGCAGCCAAGCCCAGGTCCGCACAGATACGCAGTATTTT
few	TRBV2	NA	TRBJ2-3	CASTNGETDTQYF	TGTGCCAGCACTAATGGGGAGACAGATACGCAGTATTTT
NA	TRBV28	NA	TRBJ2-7	CASSVNRRDSYEQYF	TGTGCCAGCAGTGTCAACAGGAGAGACTCCTACGAGCAGTACTTC
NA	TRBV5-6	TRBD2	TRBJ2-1	CASSTSGSSYNEQFF	TGTGCCAGCAGCACGAGCGGGAGCTCCTACAATGAGCAGTTCTTC